This T cell receptor beta chain originates from a study of shared clonotypes between healthy human individuals. The CD4+ fraction was divided into a CD45RA+ naive subset and a CD45RA-negative memory subset. Profiled with immunoSEQ multiplex PCR; TCRdb holds only in-frame clones, not every one. The sample lists some 1.5 million clones, about 98% occurring once. The CDR3 totals 17 residues. The J gene is TRBJ2-3, the V gene TRBV21-1; the DNA was not used to check the table's D call, TRBD2. TRBV21-1 is deemed a pseudogene. The origin of this receptor is a man aged 25 to 40 in good health. The source material was naive CD4+ T cells sorted from blood. This sample's subset: CD45RA+ positively selected. CDR3 nucleotides: TGTGCCAGCAGCAAAGAAGCTGGGCGGGGTAGCACAGATACGCAGTATTTT. Its protein product is CASSKEAGRGSTDTQYF.